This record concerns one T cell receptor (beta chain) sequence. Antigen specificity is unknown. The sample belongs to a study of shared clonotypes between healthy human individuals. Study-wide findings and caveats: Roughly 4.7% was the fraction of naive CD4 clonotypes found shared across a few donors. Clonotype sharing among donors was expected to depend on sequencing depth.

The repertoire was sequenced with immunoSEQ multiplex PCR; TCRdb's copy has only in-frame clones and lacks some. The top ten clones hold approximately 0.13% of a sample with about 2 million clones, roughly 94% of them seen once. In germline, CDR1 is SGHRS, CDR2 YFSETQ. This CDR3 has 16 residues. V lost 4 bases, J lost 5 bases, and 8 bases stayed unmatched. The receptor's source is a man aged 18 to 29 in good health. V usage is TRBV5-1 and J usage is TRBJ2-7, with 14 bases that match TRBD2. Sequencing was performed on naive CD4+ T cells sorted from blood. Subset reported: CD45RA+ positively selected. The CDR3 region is CASSVGTSGSWHEQYF. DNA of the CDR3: TGCGCCAGCAGCGTTGGGACTAGCGGGAGTTGGCACGAGCAGTACTTC.